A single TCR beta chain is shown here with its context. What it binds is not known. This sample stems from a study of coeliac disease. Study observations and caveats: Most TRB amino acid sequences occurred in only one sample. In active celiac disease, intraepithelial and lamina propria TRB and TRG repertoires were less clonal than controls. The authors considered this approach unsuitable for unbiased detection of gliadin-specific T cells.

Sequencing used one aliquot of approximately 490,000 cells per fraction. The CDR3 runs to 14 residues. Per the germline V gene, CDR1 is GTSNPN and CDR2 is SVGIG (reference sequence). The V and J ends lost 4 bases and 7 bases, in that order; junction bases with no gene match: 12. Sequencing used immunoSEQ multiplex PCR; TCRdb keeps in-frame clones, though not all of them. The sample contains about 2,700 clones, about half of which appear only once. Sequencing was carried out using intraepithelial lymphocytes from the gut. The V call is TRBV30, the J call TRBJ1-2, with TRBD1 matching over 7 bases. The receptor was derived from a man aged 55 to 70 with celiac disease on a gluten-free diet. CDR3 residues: CAWTTGVLYSGYTF. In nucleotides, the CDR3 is TGTGCCTGGACCACAGGGGTCCTCTATAGTGGCTACACCTTC.